This TCR beta chain stems from a study of blood T cell repertoires in COVID-19. In the study overall: Nucleic acid was either cDNA or gDNA, and it came from T cells, B-cell-depleted T cells, or PBMCs.

This CDR3 contains 14 residues. TCRdb's table, derived via immunoSEQ multiplex PCR, lists solely in-frame clones and lacks some. The repertoire holds 250,000 to 300,000 clones, with roughly 77% as singletons. The chain couples TRBV21-1 to TRBJ1-2; TRBD1 is the table's D call and was not checked against the DNA. TRBV21-1 constitutes a pseudogene. Sequencing was done on a sample of peripheral blood. The receptor comes from a woman of 80 years or more with acute or convalescent COVID-19. CDR3 DNA: TGTGCCAGCGGCGACAGGGGAGCTAACTATGGCTACACCTTC. Translating it yields CASGDRGANYGYTF.